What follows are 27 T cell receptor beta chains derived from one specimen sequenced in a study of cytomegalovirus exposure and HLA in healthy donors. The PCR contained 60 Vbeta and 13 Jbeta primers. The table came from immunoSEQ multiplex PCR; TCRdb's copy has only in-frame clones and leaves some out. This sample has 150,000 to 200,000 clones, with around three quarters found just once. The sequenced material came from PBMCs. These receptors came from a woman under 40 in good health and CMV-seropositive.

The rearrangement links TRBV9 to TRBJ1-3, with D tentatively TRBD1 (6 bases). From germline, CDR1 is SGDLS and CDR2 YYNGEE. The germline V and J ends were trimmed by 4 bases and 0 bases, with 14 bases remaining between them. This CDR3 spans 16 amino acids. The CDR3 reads CASSPRTGRSGNTIYF. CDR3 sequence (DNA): TGTGCCAGCAGCCCTCGAACAGGGCGCTCTGGAAACACCATATATTTT. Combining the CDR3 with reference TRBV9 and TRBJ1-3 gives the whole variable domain DSGVTQTPKHLITATGQRVTLRCSPRSGDLSVYWYQQSLDQGLQFLIQYYNGEERAKGNILERFSAQQFPDLHSELNLSSLELGDSALYFCASSPRTGRSGNTIYFGEGSWLTVV.

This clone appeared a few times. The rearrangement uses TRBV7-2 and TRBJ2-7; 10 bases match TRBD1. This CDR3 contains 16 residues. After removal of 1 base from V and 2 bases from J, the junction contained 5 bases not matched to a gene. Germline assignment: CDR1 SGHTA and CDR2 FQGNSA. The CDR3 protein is CASSLGGGTGAYEQYF. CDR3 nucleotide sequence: TGTGCCAGCAGCTTAGGAGGAGGGACAGGGGCCTACGAGCAGTACTTC.

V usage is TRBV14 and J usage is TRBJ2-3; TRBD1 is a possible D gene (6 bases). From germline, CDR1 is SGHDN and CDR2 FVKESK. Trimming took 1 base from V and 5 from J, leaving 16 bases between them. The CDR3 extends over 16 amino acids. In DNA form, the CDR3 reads TGTGCCAGCAGCCAAGGTCTAGGGGGTTCTGGAGATACGCAGTATTTT. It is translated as CASSQGLGGSGDTQYF.

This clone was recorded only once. CDR3 sequence: CASRAQGATNEKLFF. Here the CDR3 DNA reads TGTGCCAGCAGAGCACAGGGGGCAACTAATGAAAAACTGTTTTTT. This chain uses TRBV6-5 with TRBJ1-4, with 8 nucleotides matching TRBD1. Germline V gene lookup returns CDR1 MNHEY and CDR2 SVGAGI. The V gene end was trimmed by 6 bases and the J gene end by 0 bases; junction bases not matched to a gene: 3. This CDR3 region has 15 residues.

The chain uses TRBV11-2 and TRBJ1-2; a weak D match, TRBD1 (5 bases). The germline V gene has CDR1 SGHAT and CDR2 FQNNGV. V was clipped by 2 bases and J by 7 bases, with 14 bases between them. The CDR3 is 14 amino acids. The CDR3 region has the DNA TGTGCCAGCAGCTTACGGTCAGGGTCGGCTGGCTACACCTTC. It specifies CASSLRSGSAGYTF.

CDR3 residues: CASSLDGTTYSNQPQHF. CDR3 DNA: TGTGCCAGCAGTTTAGACGGGACAACATATAGCAATCAGCCCCAGCATTTT. The chain couples TRBV27 to TRBJ1-5; D might be TRBD1 (6 bases). From germline, CDR1 is MNHEY and CDR2 SMNVEV (reference sequence). The CDR3 extends over 17 amino acids. The V end lost 2 bases, the J end lost 0 bases, and 14 bases lay between the germline ends.

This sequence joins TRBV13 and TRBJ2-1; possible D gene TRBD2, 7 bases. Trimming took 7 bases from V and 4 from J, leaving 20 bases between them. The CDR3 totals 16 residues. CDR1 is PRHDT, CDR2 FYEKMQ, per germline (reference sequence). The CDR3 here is CASTWGGARSYNEQFF. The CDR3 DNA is TGTGCCAGCACCTGGGGGGGGGCCAGGTCGTACAATGAGCAGTTCTTC.

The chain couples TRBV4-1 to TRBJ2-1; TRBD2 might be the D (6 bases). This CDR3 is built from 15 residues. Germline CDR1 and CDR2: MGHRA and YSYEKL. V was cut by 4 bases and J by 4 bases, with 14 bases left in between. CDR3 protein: CASSLLPSEYNEQFF. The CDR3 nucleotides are TGCGCCAGCAGCCTACTCCCTAGCGAGTACAATGAGCAGTTCTTC.

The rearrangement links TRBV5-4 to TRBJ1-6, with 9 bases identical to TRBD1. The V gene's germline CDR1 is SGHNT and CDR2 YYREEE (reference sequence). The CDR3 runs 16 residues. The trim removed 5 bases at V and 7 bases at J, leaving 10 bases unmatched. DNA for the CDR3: TGTGCCAGCAGGAAGGTAGGGACAGGGATGAATTCACCCCTCCACTTT. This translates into CASRKVGTGMNSPLHF.

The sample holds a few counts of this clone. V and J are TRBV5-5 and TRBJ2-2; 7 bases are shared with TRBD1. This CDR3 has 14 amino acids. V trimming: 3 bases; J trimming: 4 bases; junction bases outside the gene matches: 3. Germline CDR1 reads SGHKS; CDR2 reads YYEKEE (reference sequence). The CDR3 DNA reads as TGTGCCAGCAGCTCACAGGGGCGCACCGGGGAGCTGTTTTTT. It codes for CASSSQGRTGELFF.

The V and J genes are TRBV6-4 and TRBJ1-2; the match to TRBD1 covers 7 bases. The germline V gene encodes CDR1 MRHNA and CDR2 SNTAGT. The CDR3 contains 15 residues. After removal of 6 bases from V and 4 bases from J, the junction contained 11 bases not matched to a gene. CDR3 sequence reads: CASREQGSPTYGYTF. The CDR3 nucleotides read TGTGCCAGCAGAGAACAGGGGTCTCCCACCTATGGCTACACCTTC.

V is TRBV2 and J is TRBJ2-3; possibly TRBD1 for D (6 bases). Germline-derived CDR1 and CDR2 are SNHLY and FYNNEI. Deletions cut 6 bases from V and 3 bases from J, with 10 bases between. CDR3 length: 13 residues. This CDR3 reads CASRGAETDTQYF. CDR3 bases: TGTGCCAGCAGGGGGGCAGAAACAGATACGCAGTATTTT.

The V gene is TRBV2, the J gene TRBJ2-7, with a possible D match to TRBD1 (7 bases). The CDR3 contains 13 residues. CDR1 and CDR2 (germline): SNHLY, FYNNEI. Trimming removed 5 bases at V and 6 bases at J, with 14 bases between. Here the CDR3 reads CASSRDRDSEQYF. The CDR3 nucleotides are TGTGCCAGCAGTCGAGACAGGGACTCCGAGCAGTACTTC.

CDR3 in amino acids: CASSQIRAGESFF. DNA for the CDR3: TGCGCCAGCAGCCAAATTAGAGCGGGAGAGTCGTTCTTC. This chain uses TRBV4-3 with TRBJ2-1; 8 nucleotides line up with TRBD2. The CDR3 covers 13 residues. Trimming cost V 2 bases and J 15 bases; bases outside gene matches: 9. Looked up from germline, CDR1 is LGHNA and CDR2 is YSLEER.

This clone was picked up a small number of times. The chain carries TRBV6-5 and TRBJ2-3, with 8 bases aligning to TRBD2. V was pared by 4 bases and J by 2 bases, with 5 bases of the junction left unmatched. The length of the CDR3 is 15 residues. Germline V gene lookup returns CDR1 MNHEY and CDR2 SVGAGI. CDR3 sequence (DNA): TGTGCCAGCAGTTTGATAGCGGGACCCACAGATACGCAGTATTTT. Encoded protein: CASSLIAGPTDTQYF.

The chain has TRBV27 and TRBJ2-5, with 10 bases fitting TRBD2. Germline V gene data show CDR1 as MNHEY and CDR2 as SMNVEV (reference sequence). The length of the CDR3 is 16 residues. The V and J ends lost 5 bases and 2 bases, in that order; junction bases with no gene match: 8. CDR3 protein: CASSPRLAGGQETQYF. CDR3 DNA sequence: TGTGCCAGCAGTCCCCGATTAGCGGGGGGACAAGAGACCCAGTACTTC.

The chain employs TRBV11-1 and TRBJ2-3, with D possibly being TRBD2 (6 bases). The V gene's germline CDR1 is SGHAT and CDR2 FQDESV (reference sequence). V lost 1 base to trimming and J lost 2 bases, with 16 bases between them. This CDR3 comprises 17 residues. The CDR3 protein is CASSLGRATRHTDTQYF. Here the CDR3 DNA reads TGTGCCAGCAGCTTAGGGCGGGCGACTAGGCACACAGATACGCAGTATTTT.

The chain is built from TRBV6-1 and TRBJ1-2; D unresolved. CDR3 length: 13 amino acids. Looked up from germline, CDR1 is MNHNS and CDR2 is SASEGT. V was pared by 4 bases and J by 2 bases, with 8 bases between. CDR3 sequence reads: CASSAVRNYGYTF. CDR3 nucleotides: TGTGCCAGCAGTGCAGTCAGGAACTATGGCTACACCTTC.

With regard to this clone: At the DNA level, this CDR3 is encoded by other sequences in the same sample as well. CDR3 in amino acids: CASSLRGYGYTF. The DNA of the CDR3 is TGTGCCAGCAGTTTAAGAGGGTATGGCTACACCTTC. The genes are TRBV27 and TRBJ1-2; no clear D. In germline, CDR1 is MNHEY, CDR2 SMNVEV (reference sequence). The CDR3 is 12 residues long. Trimming shortened V by 2 bases and J by 5 bases, and 6 bases separated the two germline ends.

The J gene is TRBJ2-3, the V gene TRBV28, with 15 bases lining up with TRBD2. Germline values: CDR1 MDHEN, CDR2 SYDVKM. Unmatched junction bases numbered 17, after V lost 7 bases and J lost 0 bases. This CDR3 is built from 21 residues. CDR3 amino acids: CASTVSSPGLAGGPSTDTQYF. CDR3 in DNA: TGTGCCAGCACCGTATCCTCCCCGGGACTAGCGGGGGGCCCTAGCACAGATACGCAGTATTTT. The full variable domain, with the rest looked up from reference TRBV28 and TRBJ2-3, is DVKVTQSSRYLVKRTGEKVFLECVQDMDHENMFWYRQDPGLGLRLIYFSYDVKMKEKGDIPEGYSVSREKKERFSLILESASTNQTSMYLCASTVSSPGLAGGPSTDTQYFGPGTRLTVL.

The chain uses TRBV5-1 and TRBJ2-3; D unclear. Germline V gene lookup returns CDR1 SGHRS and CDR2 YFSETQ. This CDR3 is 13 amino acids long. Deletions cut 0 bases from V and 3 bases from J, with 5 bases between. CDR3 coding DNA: TGCGCCAGCAGCTTGGGGCGGACAGATACGCAGTATTTT. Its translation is CASSLGRTDTQYF.

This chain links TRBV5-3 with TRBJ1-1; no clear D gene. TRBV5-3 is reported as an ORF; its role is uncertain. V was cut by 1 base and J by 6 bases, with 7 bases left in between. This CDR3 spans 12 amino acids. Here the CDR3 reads CARSLSPPEAFF. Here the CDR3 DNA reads TGTGCCAGAAGCTTGTCCCCTCCTGAAGCTTTCTTT.

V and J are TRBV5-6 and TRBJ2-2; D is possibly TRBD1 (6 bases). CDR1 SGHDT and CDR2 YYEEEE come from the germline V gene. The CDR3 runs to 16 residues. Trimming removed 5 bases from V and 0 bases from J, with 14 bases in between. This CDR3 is CASSATGTTNTGELFF. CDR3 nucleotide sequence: TGTGCCAGCAGTGCGACCGGGACAACGAACACCGGGGAGCTGTTTTTT.

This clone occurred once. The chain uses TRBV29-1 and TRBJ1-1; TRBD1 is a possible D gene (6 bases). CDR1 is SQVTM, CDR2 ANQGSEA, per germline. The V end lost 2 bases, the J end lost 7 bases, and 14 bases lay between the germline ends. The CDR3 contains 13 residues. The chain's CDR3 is CSVEWSAGVEAFF. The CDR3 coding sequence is TGCAGCGTTGAATGGTCCGCAGGGGTTGAAGCTTTCTTT.

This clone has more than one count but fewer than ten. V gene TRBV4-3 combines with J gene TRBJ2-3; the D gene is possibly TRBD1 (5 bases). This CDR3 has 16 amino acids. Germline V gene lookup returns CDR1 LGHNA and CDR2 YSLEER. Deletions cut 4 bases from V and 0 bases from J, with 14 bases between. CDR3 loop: CASSPAPDSSTDTQYF. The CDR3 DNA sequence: TGCGCCAGCAGCCCCGCCCCTGACAGTAGCACAGATACGCAGTATTTT.

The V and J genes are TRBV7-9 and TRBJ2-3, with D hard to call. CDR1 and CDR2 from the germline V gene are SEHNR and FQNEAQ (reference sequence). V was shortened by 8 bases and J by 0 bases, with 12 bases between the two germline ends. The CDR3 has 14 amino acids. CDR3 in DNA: TGTGCCAGCGGGCCAAGTGGGAGCACAGATACGCAGTATTTT. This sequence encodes CASGPSGSTDTQYF.

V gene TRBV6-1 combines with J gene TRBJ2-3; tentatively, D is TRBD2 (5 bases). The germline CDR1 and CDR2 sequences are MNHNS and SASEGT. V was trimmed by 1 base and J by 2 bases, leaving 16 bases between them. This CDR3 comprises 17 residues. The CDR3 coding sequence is TGTGCCAGCAGTGAAGACCACCTTGGAGGTTCCACAGATACGCAGTATTTT. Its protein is CASSEDHLGGSTDTQYF.